The 19 T cell receptor beta chains reported below all come from one sample, sequenced in a study of control samples from healthy donors and cancer patients. This table comes from immunoSEQ multiplex PCR, and its TCRdb copy is limited to in-frame clones, with some not included. Of over 150,000 clones listed, 90% to 95% are singletons. Sequenced sample: blood. These receptors all stem from a woman under 30 in good health.

CDR3 DNA sequence: TGTGCCAGTAGTATAGATCTAATGGCTGAAGCTTTCTTT. It is translated as CASSIDLMAEAFF. The chain combines TRBV19 with TRBJ1-1; D is uncertain. Germline CDR1 and CDR2: LNHDA and SQIVND (reference sequence). Trimming cost V 0 bases and J 6 bases, with 8 bases left between them. The CDR3 loop spans 13 amino acids. The full variable domain, its missing parts supplied by reference TRBV19 and TRBJ1-1, is DGGITQSPKYLFRKEGQNVTLSCEQNLNHDAMYWYRQDPGQGLRLIYYSQIVNDFQKGDIAEGYSVSREKKESFPLTVTSAQKNPTAFYLCASSIDLMAEAFFGQGTRLTVV.

CDR3 protein: CASSSDSLNEQFF. CDR3 nucleotide sequence: TGTGCCAGCAGCTCGGACTCACTCAATGAGCAGTTCTTC. This chain uses TRBV5-8 with TRBJ2-1; D possibly corresponds to TRBD2 (5 bases). The CDR3 contains 13 residues. V lost 3 bases and J lost 6, with 10 bases in between. Germline V gene lookup returns CDR1 SGHTS and CDR2 YDEGEE.

J is TRBJ1-5 and V is TRBV12-3 or TRBV12-4; 8 positions match TRBD1. Trimming at V came to 6 bases and at J to 6 bases, leaving 4 bases not matched to a gene. The CDR3 sequence is 13 residues long. The CDR3 is CASRGQEAQPQHF. In DNA form, the CDR3 reads TGTGCCAGCAGGGGACAGGAGGCTCAGCCCCAGCATTTT.

The chain carries TRBV19 and TRBJ1-2; 7 bases agree with TRBD1. The V and J ends lost 2 bases and 2 bases, in that order; junction bases with no gene match: 5. Germline CDR1 is LNHDA and CDR2 is SQIVND (reference sequence). The CDR3 is made up of 15 amino acids. The CDR3 region is CASSIQGGANYGYTF. The CDR3 DNA sequence: TGTGCCAGTAGTATACAAGGGGGCGCGAACTATGGCTACACCTTC.

The rearrangement uses TRBV10-2 and TRBJ1-2, with TRBD1 matching 9 bases. Germline V gene lookup returns CDR1 WSHSY and CDR2 SAAADI. V lost 6 bases to trimming and J lost 3 bases; unmatched junction nucleotides: 8. This CDR3 is built from 15 residues. The CDR3 spells CASSPGTGLDYGYTF. The CDR3 region has the DNA TGCGCCAGCAGCCCAGGGACAGGGCTCGACTATGGCTACACCTTC.

This chain uses TRBV18 with TRBJ1-1; perhaps TRBD1 as D (5 bases). This CDR3 has 14 amino acids. The V end lost 3 bases, the J end lost 1 base, and 9 bases lay between the germline ends. The germline gives CDR1 KGHSH, CDR2 LQKENI. The DNA of the CDR3 is TGTGCCAGCTCACCCGGGACGGCGAACACTGAAGCTTTCTTT. Encoded protein: CASSPGTANTEAFF.

The chain combines TRBV27 with TRBJ2-3; the D gene is possibly TRBD1 (5 bases). This CDR3 contains 16 residues. V was cut by 3 bases and J by 9 bases, with 22 bases left in between. Per the germline V gene, CDR1 is MNHEY and CDR2 is SMNVEV (reference sequence). The DNA of the CDR3 is TGTGCCAGCAGTTTGTTAGGGCTCCCGGCGAAGGGGACGCAGTATTTT. This translates into CASSLLGLPAKGTQYF.

This clone was seen more than once but under ten times. The sample carries other DNA sequences with the same CDR3. This chain connects TRBV5-4 to TRBJ1-5; D is undetermined. V was shortened by 0 bases and J by 0 bases, with 7 bases between the two germline ends. Germline V lookup: CDR1 SGHNT, CDR2 YYREEE (reference sequence). The CDR3 runs 15 residues. The CDR3 sequence: CASSLGPNSNQPQHF. The CDR3 DNA is TGTGCCAGCAGCTTGGGACCGAATAGCAATCAGCCCCAGCATTTT.

J is TRBJ1-4 and V is TRBV2; 8 bases fit TRBD1. Germline CDR1 reads SNHLY; CDR2 reads FYNNEI. The CDR3 is 14 residues long. The V segment lost 3 bases and the J segment 6 bases; nucleotides outside the gene matches: 3. The CDR3 region has the DNA TGTGCCAGCAGTGAGGGCAGGGGGCATGAAAAACTGTTTTTT. This codes for CASSEGRGHEKLFF.

The CDR3 is CASSPLGGNTEAFF. In DNA, the CDR3 is TGTGCCAGCAGCCCCCTAGGGGGGAACACTGAAGCTTTCTTT. V and J are TRBV6-5 and TRBJ1-1; maybe TRBD1 (6 bases). V was clipped by 6 bases and J by 1 base, with 12 bases between them. The germline V gene has CDR1 MNHEY and CDR2 SVGAGI. The length of the CDR3 is 14 residues.

The chain couples TRBV12-3 or TRBV12-4 to TRBJ1-2; 7 positions agree with TRBD1. The CDR3 is 13 residues long. The J segment lost 7 bases and the V segment lost 5 bases, leaving 7 bases of the junction unmatched. CDR3 coding DNA: TGTGCCAGCAGTGTCAGGGGGAATAGTGGCTACACCTTC. Amino acid sequence: CASSVRGNSGYTF.

This clone was seen once. The J gene is TRBJ2-3, the V gene TRBV7-6; D gene ambiguous. The germline V gene has CDR1 SGHVS and CDR2 FNYEAQ. This CDR3 comprises 15 residues. The V end lost 4 bases, the J end lost 4 bases, and 15 bases lay between the germline ends. The CDR3 DNA sequence: TGTGCCAGCAGCTCAAACGGTGCCTCGGCAGATACGCAGTATTTT. Translating it yields CASSSNGASADTQYF.

The gene calls are TRBV12-3 or TRBV12-4 and TRBJ2-3, with D uncertain. Between the trimmed V and J ends, which lost 6 bases and 0 bases, there was a span of 7 bases. The CDR3 contains 13 residues. CDR3 protein: CASRPLSTDTQYF. The CDR3 DNA sequence: TGTGCCAGCAGGCCCCTTAGCACAGATACGCAGTATTTT.

J is TRBJ2-3 and V is TRBV28; no definite D call. The CDR3 has 15 residues. Trimming pared 3 bases from V and 5 bases from J, leaving 15 bases between. The germline CDR1 and CDR2 sequences are MDHEN and SYDVKM. The CDR3 loop is CASSFPAPGRDTQYF. CDR3 nucleotides: TGTGCCAGCAGTTTCCCCGCACCCGGAAGAGATACGCAGTATTTT.

The chain has TRBV11-2 and TRBJ1-2; TRBD1 matches 9 bases. Germline V lookup: CDR1 SGHAT, CDR2 FQNNGV. V was clipped by 4 bases and J by 7 bases; unmatched bases: 13. The CDR3 extends over 16 amino acids. This CDR3 reads CASSSTGTGIRGGYTF. The CDR3 nucleotides are TGTGCCAGCAGCTCCACGGGGACAGGGATAAGGGGTGGCTACACCTTC.

This sequence joins TRBV28 and TRBJ1-1, with D unclear. V was pared by 1 base and J by 6 bases, with 18 bases between. The CDR3 runs 16 residues. The germline V gene encodes CDR1 MDHEN and CDR2 SYDVKM. The chain's CDR3 is CASSLYLGVVVAEAFF. In DNA, the CDR3 is TGTGCCAGCAGTTTATACCTTGGGGTAGTGGTCGCTGAAGCTTTCTTT.

The table lists this clone with a count of one. CDR3 in DNA: TGTGCCAGCAGCAAAAGATCCCCGGGACAGGGAGCCTATGGCTACACCTTC. Residues: CASSKRSPGQGAYGYTF. The chain has TRBV21-1 and TRBJ1-2; TRBD1 is the table's D call and was not checked against the DNA. TRBV21-1 is noted as a pseudogene. This CDR3 spans 17 amino acids.

The genes are TRBV29-1 and TRBJ2-3; D unclear. Germline V gives CDR1 SQVTM, CDR2 ANQGSEA. This CDR3 has 13 amino acids. V was shortened by 6 bases and J by 3 bases, with 13 bases between the two germline ends. In DNA form, the CDR3 reads TGCAGCGTGCCCCTCCTTGGGACAGATACGCAGTATTTT. Protein product: CSVPLLGTDTQYF.

The chain joins TRBV6-6 to TRBJ2-5; no clear D. V was cut by 0 bases and J by 1 base, with 12 bases left in between. CDR3 length equals 16 residues. The germline V gene encodes CDR1 MNHNY and CDR2 SVGAGI (reference sequence). The CDR3, as DNA: TGTGCCAGCAGTTACTCGGGCGCGGAATCCCAAGAGACCCAGTACTTC. Translation: CASSYSGAESQETQYF.